This T cell receptor (beta chain) was found in a study of T-cell memory formation after mild COVID-19. Points from the study as a whole: Pre-infection memory harbored some responding clones, suggesting cross-reactive memory joined.

The CDR3 covers 15 residues. CDR1 MNHEY and CDR2 SVGEGT come from the germline V gene. With 7 bases removed from V and 2 bases from J, the gap between germline ends came to 16 bases. On this clonotype: Its specificity is unknown.

From 5'RACE with constant-segment primers came TCR alpha and TCR beta cDNA libraries that carried sample barcodes and UMIs. Each CDR3 protein gets one entry after TCRdb re-called the 5' RACE reads with MiXCR. The sample includes approximately 340,000 distinct CDR3 sequences, roughly 13% seen only once; the top ten take 20% to 25%. This receptor was obtained from a man aged 18-30 years who had mild COVID-19 (a few samples of this study predate the infection). Cell type and time point are not known. The chain couples TRBV6-2 or TRBV6-3 to TRBJ2-3; the D gene is possibly TRBD2 (7 bases). The specimen was PBMCs or a T cell subset sorted from them (not recorded which). CDR3 sequence (DNA): TGTGCCAGCATACTTGCGGGGGCCCTCACAGATACGCAGTATTTT. Encoded protein: CASILAGALTDTQYF.